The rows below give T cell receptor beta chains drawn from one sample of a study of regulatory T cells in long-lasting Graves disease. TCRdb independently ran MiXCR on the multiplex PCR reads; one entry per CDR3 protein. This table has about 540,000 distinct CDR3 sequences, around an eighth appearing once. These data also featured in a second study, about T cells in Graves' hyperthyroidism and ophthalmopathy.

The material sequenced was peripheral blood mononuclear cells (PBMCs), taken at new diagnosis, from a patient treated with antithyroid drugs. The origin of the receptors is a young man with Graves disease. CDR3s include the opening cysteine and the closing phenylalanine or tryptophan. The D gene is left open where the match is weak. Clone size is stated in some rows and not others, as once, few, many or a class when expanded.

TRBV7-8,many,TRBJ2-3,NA,CASSLLRGPDTQYF,TGTGCCAGCAGCTTACTCCGGGGCCCCGATACGCAGTATTTT
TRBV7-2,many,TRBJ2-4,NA,CASSFLVDTQYF,TGTGCCAGCAGCTTCTTAGTGGATACACAGTACTTC
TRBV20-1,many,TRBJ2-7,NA,CSASPTALGEQYF,TGCAGTGCCTCACCTACTGCCCTAGGCGAGCAGTACTTC
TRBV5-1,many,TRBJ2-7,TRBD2,CASSPSGRYEQYF,TGCGCCAGCAGCCCTAGCGGGAGGTACGAGCAGTACTTC
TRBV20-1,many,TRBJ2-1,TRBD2,CSARGTRWSYNEQFF,TGCAGTGCTAGAGGGACTAGATGGTCCTACAATGAGCAGTTCTTC
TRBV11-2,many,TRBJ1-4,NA,CASSPGQSVWEKLFF,TGTGCCAGCAGCCCCGGACAGTCGGTGTGGGAAAAACTGTTTTTT
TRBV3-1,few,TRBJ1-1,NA,CASSQEGRDLEAFF,TGTGCCAGCAGCCAAGAAGGGAGGGACCTTGAAGCTTTCTTT
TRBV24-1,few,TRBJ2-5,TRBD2,CATSDLAGGRETQYF,TGTGCCACCAGTGATCTAGCGGGAGGTCGAGAGACCCAGTACTTC
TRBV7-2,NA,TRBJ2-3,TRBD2,CASSLPLGGLAGGFGDTQYF,TGTGCCAGCAGCCTCCCTTTGGGGGGACTAGCGGGGGGGTTCGGAGATACGCAGTATTTT
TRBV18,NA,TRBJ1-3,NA,CASSPTRARNSGNTIYF,TGTGCCAGCTCACCAACCAGGGCCCGAAACTCTGGAAACACCATATATTTT
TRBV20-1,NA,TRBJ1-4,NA,CSAGMGRDPEKLFF,TGCAGTGCGGGGATGGGCAGGGACCCTGAAAAACTGTTTTTT
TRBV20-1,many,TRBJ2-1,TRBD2,CSANSGGNEQFF,TGCAGTGCGAATAGCGGGGGAAATGAGCAGTTCTTC
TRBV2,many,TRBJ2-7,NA,CASSEARQGVNLKGGEQYF,TGTGCCAGCAGTGAAGCGCGGCAGGGTGTAAACCTTAAAGGGGGCGAGCAGTACTTC
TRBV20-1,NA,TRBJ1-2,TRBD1,CSAKRLGSRDRGRQGYGYTF,TGCAGTGCTAAGCGCTTGGGGTCCCGGGACAGGGGGCGCCAGGGCTATGGCTACACCTTC
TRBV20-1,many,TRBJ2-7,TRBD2,CSAKPGLAGVYEQYF,TGCAGTGCTAAGCCGGGACTAGCGGGAGTGTACGAGCAGTACTTC
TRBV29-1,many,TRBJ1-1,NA,CSVAETMATEAFF,TGCAGCGTTGCTGAAACAATGGCCACTGAAGCTTTCTTT
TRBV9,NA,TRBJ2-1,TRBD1,CASSVDGTGGSYNEQFF,TGTGCCAGCAGCGTAGACGGGACAGGGGGCTCCTACAATGAGCAGTTCTTC
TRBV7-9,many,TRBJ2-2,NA,CASRSQQEKGELFF,TGTGCCAGCAGAAGTCAGCAGGAGAAGGGGGAGCTGTTTTTT
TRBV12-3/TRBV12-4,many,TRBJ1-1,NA,CASTREGNTEAFF,TGTGCCAGCACTAGGGAGGGGAACACTGAAGCTTTCTTT
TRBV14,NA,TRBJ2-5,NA,CASSIWAAGKETQYF,TGTGCCAGCAGTATTTGGGCAGCCGGTAAAGAGACCCAGTACTTC
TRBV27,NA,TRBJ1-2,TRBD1,CASSSPRTGSFYGYTF,TGTGCCAGCAGTTCCCCCCGGACAGGGTCTTTCTATGGCTACACCTTC
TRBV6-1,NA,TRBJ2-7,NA,CASSGRGF,TGTGCCAGCAGTGGCCGCGGATTC
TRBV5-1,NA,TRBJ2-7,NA,CASSYTGTGYYEQYF,TGCGCCAGCAGCTATACCGGGACGGGCTACTACGAGCAGTACTTC
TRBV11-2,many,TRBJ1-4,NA,CASSPVPSGEKLFF,TGTGCCAGCAGCCCGGTGCCCTCGGGGGAAAAACTGTTTTTT
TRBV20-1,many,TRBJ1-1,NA,CSATGQLLMNTEAFF,TGCAGTGCTACTGGACAGTTACTCATGAACACTGAAGCTTTCTTT
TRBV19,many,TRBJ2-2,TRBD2,CASRTSGRGTGELFF,TGTGCCAGTAGGACTAGCGGGAGAGGGACCGGGGAGCTGTTTTTT
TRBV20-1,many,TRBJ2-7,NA,CSVLLLTASMPYEQYF,TGCAGTGTCCTCCTACTGACAGCGTCGATGCCCTACGAGCAGTACTTC
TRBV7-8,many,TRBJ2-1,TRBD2,CASSLKREGGDEQFF,TGTGCCAGCAGCTTAAAGCGGGAGGGGGGGGATGAGCAGTTCTTC
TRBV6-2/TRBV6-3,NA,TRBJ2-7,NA,CASKNRGAGSYERYF,TGTGCCAGCAAAAATCGGGGCGCTGGTTCCTACGAGCGGTACTTC
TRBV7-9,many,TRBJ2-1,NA,CASSAWGSSLDEQFF,TGTGCCAGCTCAGCGTGGGGGAGTAGTCTCGATGAGCAGTTCTTC
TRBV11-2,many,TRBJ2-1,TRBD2,CASSLRGGRGLGEQFF,TGTGCCAGCAGCTTGCGGGGGGGCAGGGGGTTGGGTGAGCAGTTCTTC
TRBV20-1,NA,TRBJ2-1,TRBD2,CSAWGLAGVFNEQFF,TGCAGTGCTTGGGGACTAGCGGGAGTTTTCAATGAGCAGTTCTTC
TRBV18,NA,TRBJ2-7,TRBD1,CASSLGTVQSSYEQYF,TGTGCCAGCTCACTGGGGACAGTCCAGAGCTCCTACGAGCAGTACTTC
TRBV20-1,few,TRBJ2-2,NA,CSAPKQNTGELFF,TGCAGTGCCCCCAAGCAGAACACCGGGGAGCTGTTTTTT
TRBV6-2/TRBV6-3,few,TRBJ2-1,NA,CASSYGAAPGNEQFF,TGTGCCAGCAGTTACGGGGCGGCCCCAGGGAATGAGCAGTTCTTC
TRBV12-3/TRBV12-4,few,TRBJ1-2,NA,CASSLDRFLGYTF,TGTGCCAGCAGTTTAGACAGGTTTTTGGGCTACACCTTC
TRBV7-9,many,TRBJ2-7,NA,CASSGDRLSSYEQYF,TGTGCCAGCAGCGGAGACAGACTGAGCTCCTACGAGCAGTACTTC
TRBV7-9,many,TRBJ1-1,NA,CASSFESPLAAEAFF,TGTGCCAGCAGCTTCGAATCCCCGCTAGCTGCTGAAGCTTTCTTT
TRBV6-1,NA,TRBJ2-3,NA,CASQPSTDTQYF,TGTGCCAGCCAGCCTAGCACAGATACGCAGTATTTT